This T cell receptor beta chain derives from a study of shared clonotypes between healthy human individuals. The germline V gene has CDR1 MNHNY and CDR2 SVGAGI (reference sequence). With 0 bases clipped from V and 2 bases from J, the junction kept 5 bases outside the gene matches. CDR3 length equals 16 residues. Profiling relied on immunoSEQ multiplex PCR, and the TCRdb table lists in-frame clones only, not all of them. The sample lists 2,500,000 or so clones; 90% to 95% were seen once. Sample: naive CD4+ T cells sorted from blood. Stated subset: CD45RA+ positively selected. The sequence was collected from a man younger than 35 in good health. The genes are TRBV6-6 and TRBJ2-3, with 7 bases aligning to TRBD2. Written as DNA, the CDR3 is TGTGCCAGCAGTTACTCTGCGGGAGAGACCACAGATACGCAGTATTTT. Its translation: CASSYSAGETTDTQYF.